The source of this T cell receptor (beta chain) is a study of T cell responses to AZD1222 COVID-19 vaccine. The study, taken as a whole, reports: Close to half of spike-specific TCRs reportedly recognize unmutated variant regions.

The assay was immunoSEQ multiplex PCR, and TCRdb's table has in-frame clones only and misses some. The sample carries around 120,000 clones, about 92% recorded once. The germline V gene encodes CDR1 LGHDT and CDR2 YNNKEL (reference sequence). Trimming removed 0 bases at V and 13 bases at J, with 19 bases between. The CDR3 spans 15 residues. As regards this clone: Antigen specificity is unknown.

The sequence was obtained from an adult in good health. The sequencing used peripheral blood, collected on day 0 of AZD1222 vaccination. The chain uses TRBV3-1 (or the pseudogene TRBV3-2) and TRBJ2-1; D unclear. The CDR3 loop is CASSQDLGRMRIQFF. For the CDR3, the DNA is TGTGCCAGCAGCCAAGATCTAGGACGGATGCGAATCCAGTTCTTC.